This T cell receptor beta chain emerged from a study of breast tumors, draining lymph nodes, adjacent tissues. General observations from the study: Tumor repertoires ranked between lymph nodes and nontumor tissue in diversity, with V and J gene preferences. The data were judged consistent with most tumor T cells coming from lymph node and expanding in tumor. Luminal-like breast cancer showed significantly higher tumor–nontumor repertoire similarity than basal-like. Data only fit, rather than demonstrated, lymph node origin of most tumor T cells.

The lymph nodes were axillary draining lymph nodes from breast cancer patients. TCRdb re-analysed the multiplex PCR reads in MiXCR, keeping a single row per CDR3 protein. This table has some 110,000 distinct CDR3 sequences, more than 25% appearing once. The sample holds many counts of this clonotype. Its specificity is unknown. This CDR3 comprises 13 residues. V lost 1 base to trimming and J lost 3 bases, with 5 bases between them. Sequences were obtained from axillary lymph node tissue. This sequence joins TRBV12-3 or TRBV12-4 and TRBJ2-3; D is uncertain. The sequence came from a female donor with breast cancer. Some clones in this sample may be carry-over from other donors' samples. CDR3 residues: CASSLVATDTQYF. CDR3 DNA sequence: TGTGCCAGCAGTTTAGTAGCAACAGATACGCAGTATTTT.